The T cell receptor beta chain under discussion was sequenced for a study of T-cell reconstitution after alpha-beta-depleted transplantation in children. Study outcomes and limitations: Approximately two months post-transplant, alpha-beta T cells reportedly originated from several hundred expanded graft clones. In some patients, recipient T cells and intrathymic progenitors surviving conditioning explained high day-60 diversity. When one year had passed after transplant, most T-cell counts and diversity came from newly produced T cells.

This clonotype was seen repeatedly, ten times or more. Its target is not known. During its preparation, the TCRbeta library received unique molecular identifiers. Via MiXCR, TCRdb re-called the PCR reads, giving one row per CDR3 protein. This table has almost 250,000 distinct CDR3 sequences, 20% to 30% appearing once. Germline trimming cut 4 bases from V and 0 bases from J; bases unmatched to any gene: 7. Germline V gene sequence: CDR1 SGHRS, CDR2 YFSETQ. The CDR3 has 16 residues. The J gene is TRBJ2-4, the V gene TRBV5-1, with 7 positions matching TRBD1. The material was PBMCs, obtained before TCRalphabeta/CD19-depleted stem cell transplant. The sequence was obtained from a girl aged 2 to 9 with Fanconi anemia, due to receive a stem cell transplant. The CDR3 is CASSVGGAVAKNIQYF. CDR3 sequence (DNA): TGCGCCAGCAGCGTAGGGGGCGCGGTAGCCAAAAACATTCAGTACTTC.